Given below is one T cell receptor beta chain in context. MiXCR was run by TCRdb on the 5' RACE reads, yielding one entry per CDR3 protein. The sample includes roughly 450,000 distinct CDR3 sequences, roughly 18% of them seen just once. The CDR3 length is 18 residues. Trimming took 4 bases from V and 6 from J; bases not matched to a gene: 9. These data originate in a study of T-cell memory formation after mild COVID-19. V usage is TRBV12-3 or TRBV12-4 and J usage is TRBJ2-2; TRBD2 agrees at 15 bases. This receptor was obtained from an adult woman who had mild COVID-19 (a few samples of this study predate the infection). Cell type and time point are not known. The specimen sequenced was PBMCs or a T cell subset sorted from them (not recorded which). The CDR3 region has the DNA TGTGCCAGCAGTTCCTACGGACTAGCGGGAGGGCCGCCCGGGGAGCTGTTTTTT. This codes for CASSSYGLAGGPPGELFF.